A single sample gave rise to the 21 T cell receptor beta chains below, sequenced in a study of T cells in Graves' hyperthyroidism and ophthalmopathy. Amplified regions were TCR beta CDR3 sequences from RNA transcripts. An initial round of RT-PCR targeting the TCR CDR3 relied on the HTBI primer set. TCRdb re-analysed the multiplex PCR reads in MiXCR, keeping a single row per CDR3 protein. Of more than 300,000 distinct CDR3 sequences listed, about 15% were seen once; the top ten hold roughly 24%. Sequencing used blood. The receptor source for this set is a woman in her twenties or thirties with Graves' hyperthyroidism.

V usage is TRBV10-3 and J usage is TRBJ1-5, with no clear D. Germline-derived CDR1 and CDR2 are ENHRY and SYGVKD. V gave up 3 bases and J gave up 8 bases, with 11 bases separating them. CDR3 size: 13 residues. This CDR3 is CAISEMSTEPQHF. The CDR3, as DNA: TGTGCCATCAGTGAAATGTCCACGGAGCCCCAGCATTTT.

The J gene is TRBJ2-1, the V gene TRBV5-4, with a tentative D call TRBD2 (5 bases). The germline CDR1 and CDR2 sequences are SGHNT and YYREEE (reference sequence). This CDR3 contains 15 residues. Trimming pared 4 bases from V and 7 bases from J, leaving 18 bases between. CDR3 sequence: CASSHSTGLGNEQFF. CDR3 nucleotides: TGTGCCAGCAGCCACTCAACGGGATTGGGGAATGAGCAGTTCTTC.

This chain links TRBV20-1 with TRBJ2-1, with 10 bases identical to TRBD2. The germline gives CDR1 DFQATT, CDR2 SNEGSKA (reference sequence). With 6 bases clipped from V and 1 base from J, the junction kept 18 bases outside the gene matches. This CDR3 has 19 amino acids. The CDR3 coding sequence is TGCAGTGCACTGGGCGGGACTAGCGTTGGCAGGGTGTCCTACAATGAGCAGTTCTTC. Its translation: CSALGGTSVGRVSYNEQFF.

This clonotype was recorded a few times. V is TRBV20-1 and J is TRBJ2-1; 8 positions agree with TRBD2. After removal of 0 bases from V and 4 bases from J, the junction contained 5 bases not matched to a gene. CDR3 length equals 15 residues. CDR1 DFQATT and CDR2 SNEGSKA come from the germline V gene (reference sequence). CDR3 nucleotide sequence: TGCAGTGCTAGAGACCCGGGACTAGAGTACAATGAGCAGTTCTTC. It codes for CSARDPGLEYNEQFF.

Only a few counts were recorded for this clonotype. The rearrangement links TRBV7-8 to TRBJ1-4, with D unclear. Trimming shortened V by 1 base and J by 3 bases, and 12 bases separated the two germline ends. This CDR3 comprises 16 residues. CDR1 is SGHVS, CDR2 FQNEAQ, per germline. The CDR3 spells CASSLGSGMPNEKLFF. The CDR3 DNA follows: TGTGCCAGCAGCTTAGGCTCGGGGATGCCTAATGAAAAACTGTTTTTT.

There are a few counts of this clonotype. The V gene is TRBV27, the J gene TRBJ2-5; D is unclear. Per germline, CDR1 MNHEY and CDR2 SMNVEV (reference sequence). The CDR3 runs 13 residues. Trimming cost V 2 bases and J 4 bases, with 8 bases left between them. The CDR3 bases are TGTGCCAGCAGTTTAACGCCGGGAGAGACCCAGTACTTC. Residues: CASSLTPGETQYF.

The chain joins TRBV20-1 to TRBJ1-5, with no clear D. Germline CDR1 DFQATT, CDR2 SNEGSKA (reference sequence). This CDR3 contains 13 residues. V was shortened by 2 bases and J by 4 bases, with 9 bases between the two germline ends. CDR3 residues: CSARRTENQPQHF. The CDR3 coding sequence is TGCAGTGCTAGACGAACGGAAAATCAGCCCCAGCATTTT.

The chain employs TRBV7-9 and TRBJ2-1, with TRBD1 matching over 10 bases. Per germline, CDR1 SEHNR and CDR2 FQNEAQ (reference sequence). CDR3 size: 15 residues. Trimming took 3 bases from V and 4 from J; bases not matched to a gene: 3. The CDR3 sequence: CASSFGTGVYNEQFF. In DNA, the CDR3 is TGTGCCAGCAGCTTCGGGACAGGGGTTTACAATGAGCAGTTCTTC.

At least ten counts were recorded for this clonotype. The chain is built from TRBV5-1 and TRBJ2-3; no definite D call. V lost 0 bases and J 2 bases, leaving 7 bases between the germline ends. The CDR3 consists of 14 residues. In germline, CDR1 is SGHRS, CDR2 YFSETQ. CDR3 amino acids: CASSLERNTDTQYF. The CDR3, as DNA: TGCGCCAGCAGCTTGGAGAGGAACACAGATACGCAGTATTTT. Full variable domain (remainder filled in from reference TRBV5-1 and TRBJ2-3): KAGVTQTPRYLIKTRGQQVTLSCSPISGHRSVSWYQQTPGQGLQFLFEYFSETQRNKGNFPGRFSGRQFSNSRSEMNVSTLELGDSALYLCASSLERNTDTQYFGPGTRLTVL.

The genes are TRBV9 and TRBJ2-3; maybe TRBD1 (5 bases). Germline V gene sequence: CDR1 SGDLS, CDR2 YYNGEE. The CDR3 runs 17 residues. Trimming left V 0 bases short and J 4 bases short, with 18 bases between. CDR3 coding DNA: TGTGCCAGCAGCGTAGTTGGCAGGGTAGGGTCCGCAGATACGCAGTATTTT. It translates to CASSVVGRVGSADTQYF.

This clonotype has a count of ten or more. The rearrangement joins TRBV20-1 to TRBJ1-1; D is ambiguous. Trimming cost V 0 bases and J 1 base, with 6 bases left between them. The CDR3 runs to 13 residues. Germline lookup yields CDR1 DFQATT and CDR2 SNEGSKA (reference sequence). CDR3 loop: CSAREDTNTEAFF. The DNA of the CDR3 is TGCAGTGCTAGAGAGGATACGAACACTGAAGCTTTCTTT.

This clonotype has at least ten counts. This chain joins TRBV20-1 and TRBJ2-7; 12 bases align to TRBD2. This CDR3 spans 16 amino acids. Looked up from germline, CDR1 is DFQATT and CDR2 is SNEGSKA (reference sequence). The V gene end was trimmed by 1 base and the J gene end by 4 bases; junction bases not matched to a gene: 8. In DNA form, the CDR3 reads TGCAGTGCTAGAGGAGGGGGTCTAGCGGGAGGGTACGAGCAGTACTTC. Translated, it gives CSARGGGLAGGYEQYF.

This clonotype was recorded many times. J is TRBJ2-1 and V is TRBV30; TRBD2 agrees at 9 bases. The CDR3 loop spans 12 amino acids. CDR1 is GTSNPN, CDR2 SVGIG, per germline (reference sequence). CDR3 bases: TGTGCACTTAGCGGGAGCTCTAGGGAGCAGTTCTTC. It translates to CALSGSSREQFF.

This clonotype was detected a few times. This chain joins TRBV7-3 and TRBJ1-2; 9 bases map to TRBD1. Trimming cost V 2 bases and J 6 bases; bases outside gene matches: 7. This CDR3 has 15 residues. Germline lookup yields CDR1 SGHTA and CDR2 FQGTGA. The CDR3 nucleotides read TGTGCCAGCAGCTTATTGGGACAGGGTATGGATGGCTACACCTTC. Translated: CASSLLGQGMDGYTF.

This clonotype was seen only a few times. The chain employs TRBV5-5 and TRBJ2-3; a possible D gene is TRBD1 (6 bases). The germline V gene has CDR1 SGHKS and CDR2 YYEKEE (reference sequence). V was shortened by 2 bases and J by 2 bases, with 9 bases between the two germline ends. The CDR3 totals 14 residues. The CDR3 DNA reads as TGTGCCAGCAGCTTCCAGGGGCCCACAGATACGCAGTATTTT. Residues: CASSFQGPTDTQYF.

This clonotype showed up just a few times. The chain links TRBV29-1 to TRBJ2-1; D remains unclear. The CDR3 covers 14 residues. V gave up 6 bases and J gave up 1 base, with 13 bases separating them. Per germline, CDR1 SQVTM and CDR2 ANQGSEA. The CDR3, as DNA: TGCAGCGTGGTCCAGACTGTGTCCTACAATGAGCAGTTCTTC. Translation gives CSVVQTVSYNEQFF.

This sequence joins TRBV18 and TRBJ1-1; 7 bases fit TRBD1. The CDR3 covers 16 residues. Germline CDR1 is KGHSH and CDR2 is LQKENI. J lost 8 bases, V lost 3 bases, and 15 bases had no gene match. The CDR3 loop reads CASSPREGAPDAEAFF. Here the CDR3 DNA reads TGTGCCAGCTCACCTCGGGAGGGGGCCCCGGACGCCGAAGCTTTCTTT. Drawing the rest from reference TRBV18 and TRBJ1-1, the complete variable domain is NAGVMQNPRHLVRRRGQEARLRCSPMKGHSHVYWYRQLPEEGLKFMVYLQKENIIDESGMPKERFSAEFPKEGPSILRIQQVVRGDSAAYFCASSPREGAPDAEAFFGQGTRLTVV.

V and J are TRBV18 and TRBJ2-4; no reliable D call. Trimming shortened V by 3 bases and J by 0 bases, and 12 bases separated the two germline ends. The CDR3 has 16 amino acids. CDR1 is KGHSH, CDR2 LQKENI, per germline. DNA for the CDR3: TGTGCCAGCTCACCGGGTCCGAGACTAGCCAAAAACATTCAGTACTTC. Protein: CASSPGPRLAKNIQYF.

This clonotype appeared many times. V gene TRBV28 combines with J gene TRBJ2-7; 9 positions agree with TRBD1. The CDR3 length is 16 residues. Germline V gene sequence: CDR1 MDHEN, CDR2 SYDVKM. Losses at the gene ends were 1 base for V and 5 bases for J; bases not matched to a gene: 9. In DNA form, the CDR3 reads TGTGCCAGCAGTTTATCCCCGGGACAGGGTAGGGACGAGCAGTACTTC. Protein sequence: CASSLSPGQGRDEQYF.

The sample holds a few counts of this clonotype. At one end the junction does not follow the germline gene, possibly because of a read error. The rearrangement links TRBV7-2 to TRBJ2-7; TRBD2 agrees at 11 bases. Germline V gene sequence: CDR1 SGHTA, CDR2 FQGNSA. The CDR3 loop spans 15 amino acids. The CDR3 bases are TGTGCCAGCAGCCCCCTGACTAGCGGGGCTTACGCGCAGTACTTC. This sequence encodes CASSPLTSGAYAQYF.

This clonotype came up a few times. The chain has TRBV20-1 and TRBJ2-1; D assignment may be TRBD1 or TRBD2 (5 bases each). The CDR3 is made up of 15 amino acids. The germline V gene encodes CDR1 DFQATT and CDR2 SNEGSKA (reference sequence). The ends were cut back, 3 bases at V and 5 bases at J, with 17 bases in the middle. The CDR3 bases are TGCAGTGCTAGTAGTGGGGCGGGTAGCAACAATGAGCAGTTCTTC. As protein: CSASSGAGSNNEQFF.